The 7 T cell receptor beta chains below come from one sample, sequenced in a study of T cell repertoires in cytomegalovirus infection. TCRdb redid the calling of the reads with MiXCR, one entry per CDR3 protein. The sample shows a few hundred thousand distinct CDR3 sequences, roughly 20% of them seen only once. Sequenced material: PBMCs. The source of these receptors is a human donor in good health (CMV status not recorded). Some clones in this sample may be carry-over from other donors' samples.

In regard to this clonotype: A read error is possible here, since a much larger clone lies one base away. V usage is TRBV6-1 and J usage is TRBJ1-3; 7 bases are a match to TRBD1. The CDR3 has 17 residues. CDR1 and CDR2 from the germline V gene are MNHNS and SASEGT. The CDR3 loop reads CANSERDSEFSGNTIYF. The CDR3 DNA follows: TGTGCCAACAGTGAACGGGACAGCGAGTTCTCTGGAAACACCATATATTTT.

This clonotype appeared a few times. The CDR3 bases are TGTGCCAGCAGTTACGACAGAAAGAGTCCGGCCAATGAGCAGTTCTTC. The encoded protein is CASSYDRKSPANEQFF. The rearrangement joins TRBV6-2 or TRBV6-3 to TRBJ2-1; weak D call: TRBD1 (5 bases). The CDR3 loop spans 16 amino acids. The ends were cut back, 2 bases at V and 6 bases at J, with 17 bases in the middle. Per the germline V gene, CDR1 is MNHEY and CDR2 is SVGEGT.

This clonotype was found many times. The rearrangement uses TRBV7-9 and TRBJ2-2; 8 positions agree with TRBD2. Germline CDR1 reads SEHNR; CDR2 reads FQNEAQ (reference sequence). V lost 3 bases, J lost 3 bases, and 3 bases stayed unmatched. This CDR3 has 15 residues. In DNA, the CDR3 is TGTGCCAGCAGCTTGATCGGGAGGGACACCGGGGAGCTGTTTTTT. Its translation: CASSLIGRDTGELFF.

The sample holds a few counts of this clonotype. The chain joins TRBV4-3 to TRBJ1-6; tentative D call: TRBD1 (5 bases). Germline V CDR1 and CDR2: LGHNA, YSLEER. V was pared by 2 bases and J by 9 bases, with 17 bases between. The length of the CDR3 is 16 residues. The CDR3 loop is CASSQQAAGTGSPLHF. CDR3 bases: TGCGCCAGCAGCCAACAAGCGGCGGGAACAGGTTCACCCCTCCACTTT.

This clonotype was picked up a small number of times. The chain recombines TRBV7-9 with TRBJ1-5; possible D gene TRBD1, 5 bases. The CDR3 covers 16 residues. Germline assignment: CDR1 SEHNR and CDR2 FQNEAQ (reference sequence). The V gene lost 5 bases and the J gene lost 7 bases, with 21 bases spanning the gap. CDR3 DNA: TGTGCCAGCAGCCTCTCCAGGGCAGGTATATGGCAGCCCCAGCATTTT. Amino acid sequence: CASSLSRAGIWQPQHF.

In its sample, this clonotype was seen many times. The gene calls are TRBV7-2 and TRBJ1-1; D remains unclear. The CDR3 spans 15 residues. Per germline, CDR1 SGHTA and CDR2 FQGNSA. The V and J ends lost 2 bases and 1 base respectively, with 11 bases between them. The CDR3 nucleotides read TGTGCCAGCAGCTTATGGGGAGGGTCGAACACTGAAGCTTTCTTT. Amino acids: CASSLWGGSNTEAFF.

This clonotype was counted between two and nine times. The rearrangement links TRBV12-3 or TRBV12-4 to TRBJ2-1; tentative D call: TRBD1 (6 bases). Trimming cost V 7 bases and J 6 bases, with 16 bases left between them. The CDR3 totals 14 residues. CDR3 sequence: CASNQGSMGNEQFF. The CDR3 DNA follows: TGTGCCAGCAATCAGGGGTCGATGGGCAATGAGCAGTTCTTC.